This T cell receptor beta chain came from a study of cytomegalovirus exposure and HLA in healthy donors. Clones were read by immunoSEQ multiplex PCR, and TCRdb kept only the in-frame ones, dropping some. The sample has more than 55,000 clones; about 96% are singletons. CDR3 length: 16 residues. CDR1 is SGHRS, CDR2 YFSETQ, per germline. Trimming removed 2 bases from V and 3 bases from J, with 18 bases in between. This receptor was taken from a man between 18 and 35 years old in good health and CMV-seronegative. This rearrangement joins TRBV5-1 to TRBJ2-7, with D maybe TRBD2 (7 bases). Sample: PBMCs. The CDR3 loop is CASSFNIRGGLYEQYF. The CDR3 DNA is TGCGCCAGCAGCTTCAATATTAGGGGGGGCCTCTACGAGCAGTACTTC.